The 20 T cell receptor beta chains below all came from one sample that was sequenced in a study of blood T cell repertoires in COVID-19. The method was immunoSEQ multiplex PCR; TCRdb's version includes in-frame clones alone and lacks a portion of them. Of about 150,000 clones in the sample, approximately 80% were seen once. The sequenced material came from peripheral blood. All receptors come from a human donor in a cohort sampled during active COVID-19.

The chain is built from TRBV3-1 (or the pseudogene TRBV3-2) and TRBJ2-7; D is possibly TRBD2 (5 bases). V lost 4 bases, J lost 2 bases, and 9 bases lay in between. The CDR3 contains 13 residues. The germline V gene has CDR1 LGHDT and CDR2 YNNKEL (reference sequence). The CDR3 region is CASSPEAAYEQYV. The CDR3 coding sequence is TGTGCCAGCAGCCCCGAAGCGGCCTACGAGCAGTACGTC.

The chain couples TRBV7-3 to TRBJ2-5; 7 nucleotides line up with TRBD2. V gave up 2 bases and J gave up 4 bases; unmatched junction bases: 4. The germline CDR1 and CDR2 sequences are SGHTA and FQGTGA. The CDR3 covers 14 residues. The CDR3 DNA is TGTGCCAGCAGCTTATCTGGCGGGAGAGAGACCCAGTACTTC. Translated: CASSLSGGRETQYF.

The chain recombines TRBV2 with TRBJ2-1, with TRBD2 matching 13 bases. CDR1 and CDR2 from the germline V gene are SNHLY and FYNNEI. Germline trimming cut 2 bases from V and 7 bases from J; bases unmatched to any gene: 5. The CDR3 length is 16 residues. The CDR3 bases are TGTGCCAGCAGTGAAAGGGGGACTAGCGGGAAGAATGAGCAGTTCTTC. This codes for CASSERGTSGKNEQFF.

V and J are TRBV3-1 (or the pseudogene TRBV3-2) and TRBJ1-2; no clear D. V was cut by 2 bases and J by 6 bases, with 4 bases left in between. Germline V gives CDR1 LGHDT, CDR2 YNNKEL (reference sequence). The CDR3 contains 11 residues. The CDR3 loop reads CASSQSNGYTF. The CDR3 region has the DNA TGTGCCAGCAGCCAAAGCAATGGCTACACCTTC.

Points on this clone: The same CDR3 also results from other DNA sequences found in this sample. V is TRBV5-1 and J is TRBJ1-1, with a weak D call TRBD1 (5 bases). V lost 2 bases, J lost 1 base, and 6 bases lay in between. This CDR3 spans 13 amino acids. Germline assignment: CDR1 SGHRS and CDR2 YFSETQ. The chain's CDR3 is CASSFGQNTEAFF. The CDR3 DNA reads as TGCGCCAGCAGCTTTGGACAGAACACTGAAGCTTTCTTT.

This chain joins TRBV11-3 and TRBJ1-1; D may be TRBD1 (6 bases). Trimming left V 6 bases short and J 4 bases short, with 18 bases between. CDR3 length: 15 amino acids. Looked up from germline, CDR1 is SGHNT and CDR2 is YENEEA. Written as DNA, the CDR3 is TGTGCCAGCAGAAAACGGGGGGCAGATGTCACTGAAGCTTTCTTT. Protein: CASRKRGADVTEAFF.

The V gene is TRBV6-6, the J gene TRBJ1-1, with a possible D match to TRBD1 (5 bases). The CDR3 covers 14 residues. Germline CDR1 reads MNHNY; CDR2 reads SVGAGI (reference sequence). Trimming pared 6 bases from V and 0 bases from J, leaving 11 bases between. CDR3 in DNA: TGTGCCAGCAGGGTCAGGGCAATGAACACTGAAGCTTTCTTT. Its translation is CASRVRAMNTEAFF.

This clone was recorded a few times. The V call is TRBV6-5, the J call TRBJ1-1, with 8 bases identical to TRBD1. The CDR3 has 14 residues. After removal of 8 bases from V and 0 bases from J, the junction contained 5 bases not matched to a gene. Germline values: CDR1 MNHEY, CDR2 SVGAGI. The CDR3 protein is CASGTGDMNTEAFF. The CDR3 region has the DNA TGTGCCAGCGGGACAGGTGACATGAACACTGAAGCTTTCTTT.

The genes are TRBV6-5 and TRBJ1-1; TRBD1 is a possible D gene (5 bases). The germline CDR1 and CDR2 sequences are MNHEY and SVGAGI. This CDR3 is 14 amino acids long. Trimming left V 6 bases short and J 3 bases short, with 14 bases between. The CDR3 DNA is TGTGCCAGCAGCGCAGGGATTGGGTACACTGAAGCTTTCTTT. Translated, it gives CASSAGIGYTEAFF.

This clone was counted a single time. The V gene is TRBV6-2 or TRBV6-3, the J gene TRBJ1-1; D uncertain. V lost 0 bases and J lost 4, with 6 bases in between. CDR3 length equals 13 residues. Per germline, CDR1 MNHEY and CDR2 SVGEGT. The CDR3 DNA sequence: TGTGCCAGCAGTTACTCAGCAGGCACTGAAGCTTTCTTT. Amino acids: CASSYSAGTEAFF.

The chain is built from TRBV7-2 and TRBJ2-1; D might be TRBD1 (5 bases). The V end lost 4 bases, the J end lost 5 bases, and 12 bases lay between the germline ends. This CDR3 contains 14 residues. Germline loops: CDR1 SGHTA, CDR2 FQGNSA. The CDR3: CASSSGNWDNEQFF. DNA for the CDR3: TGTGCCAGCAGCTCAGGGAATTGGGACAATGAGCAGTTCTTC.

This rearrangement joins TRBV7-9 to TRBJ2-3, with 7 bases identical to TRBD2. The CDR3 runs 16 residues. V shed 5 bases and J 3 bases; nucleotides not matched to a gene: 11. Germline CDR1 is SEHNR and CDR2 is FQNEAQ (reference sequence). CDR3 sequence: CASSPPGRDVTDTQYF. CDR3 in DNA: TGTGCCAGCAGCCCCCCGGGGAGGGACGTAACAGATACGCAGTATTTT.

V gene TRBV6-6 combines with J gene TRBJ2-7; 14 bases are shared with TRBD2. Trimming removed 6 bases from V and 0 bases from J; junction bases left unmatched: 4. Germline-derived CDR1 and CDR2 are MNHNY and SVGAGI (reference sequence). The CDR3 totals 16 residues. CDR3: CASSRGTSGSSYEQYV. The CDR3 DNA reads TGTGCCAGCAGCCGTGGGACTAGCGGGAGCTCCTACGAGCAGTACGTC.

The chain uses TRBV5-1 and TRBJ1-2; 11 nucleotides line up with TRBD1. CDR1 and CDR2 from the germline V gene are SGHRS and YFSETQ. CDR3 length equals 15 residues. Germline trimming cut 4 bases from V and 2 bases from J; bases unmatched to any gene: 4. The CDR3 region is CASSAGQGANYGYTF. Here the CDR3 DNA reads TGCGCCAGCAGCGCCGGACAGGGGGCCAACTATGGCTACACCTTC.

This clone was observed a few times. The sample holds other DNA sequences that translate to the same CDR3. The J gene is TRBJ1-6, the V gene TRBV9; 8 nucleotides match TRBD1. The V and J ends lost 0 bases and 7 bases, in that order; junction bases with no gene match: 3. Germline CDR1 is SGDLS and CDR2 is YYNGEE. CDR3 length equals 15 residues. The CDR3: CASSVGQGRNSPLHF. The CDR3 coding sequence is TGTGCCAGCAGCGTAGGACAGGGGCGAAATTCACCCCTCCACTTT.

The chain carries TRBV11-3 and TRBJ2-2, with D possibly TRBD1 on 6 matching bases. The CDR3 sequence is 16 residues long. Germline V gene data show CDR1 as SGHNT and CDR2 as YENEEA. V dropped 4 bases and J dropped 0 bases, with 12 bases sitting between them. The CDR3: CASSSGPGANTGELFF. CDR3 sequence (DNA): TGTGCCAGCAGCTCGGGGCCAGGGGCGAACACCGGGGAGCTGTTTTTT.

At least ten counts were recorded for this clone. The chain carries TRBV5-1 and TRBJ2-5, with TRBD2 identical over 13 bases. CDR1 SGHRS and CDR2 YFSETQ come from the germline V gene. V gave up 4 bases and J gave up 3 bases; unmatched junction bases: 6. The CDR3 is made up of 16 amino acids. The CDR3 reads CASSPGTSGNEETQYF. CDR3 coding DNA: TGCGCCAGCAGCCCCGGGACTAGCGGGAACGAAGAGACCCAGTACTTC.

The V gene is TRBV7-3, the J gene TRBJ2-1, with 8 bases aligning to TRBD2. Trimming at V came to 5 bases and at J to 0 bases, leaving 6 bases not matched to a gene. Germline assignment: CDR1 SGHTA and CDR2 FQGTGA. This CDR3 contains 16 residues. The CDR3 region is CASSQRGGSSYNEQFF. CDR3 DNA: TGTGCCAGCAGCCAGCGCGGGGGGAGCTCCTACAATGAGCAGTTCTTC. Drawing the rest from reference TRBV7-3 and TRBJ2-1, the complete variable domain is GAGVSQTPSNKVTEKGKYVELRCDPISGHTALYWYRQSLGQGPEFLIYFQGTGAADDSGLPNDRFFAVRPEGSVSTLKIQRTERGDSAVYLCASSQRGGSSYNEQFFGPGTRLTVL.

The chain links TRBV6-6 to TRBJ1-2; TRBD1 might be the D (6 bases). In germline, CDR1 is MNHNY, CDR2 SVGAGI (reference sequence). Between the trimmed V and J ends, which lost 4 bases and 5 bases, there was a span of 11 bases. The CDR3 loop spans 13 amino acids. This chain's CDR3 is CASSSRTDYGYTF. CDR3 sequence (DNA): TGTGCCAGCAGTTCCCGGACAGATTATGGCTACACCTTC.

The V gene is TRBV7-2, the J gene TRBJ1-5, with D perhaps TRBD1 (5 bases). The CDR3 is 14 residues long. Trimming removed 0 bases from V and 5 bases from J, with 8 bases in between. CDR1 and CDR2 from the germline V gene are SGHTA and FQGNSA. The DNA of the CDR3 is TGTGCCAGCAGCTTAGCGGGGGGGGATCAGCCCCAGCATTTT. Encoded protein: CASSLAGGDQPQHF.